One T cell receptor beta chain is described in this entry. Antigen specificity is unknown. The data stem from a study of PD-L1 blockade in urothelial cancer. At the level of the study: Investigators checked blood 3 weeks (second dose) and 6 weeks after treatment start. Blood samples had a median of 141,255 T cells, tens of thousands of unique TCRs, and clonality 0.075 to 0.095.

Profiling relied on immunoSEQ multiplex PCR, and the TCRdb table lists in-frame clones only, not all of them. The sample lists around 57,000 clones; about 81% were seen once. Findings and caveats of the study: Pretreatment TCR clonality in blood, when below the median, was predictive of better survival.

Stated time point: pretreatment peripheral blood. Between 1 and 8 samples, pretreatment and on-treatment, were given by each patient. V lost 5 bases, J lost 4 bases, and 11 bases stayed unmatched. Per the germline V gene, CDR1 is LNHDA and CDR2 is SQIVND (reference sequence). The CDR3 spans 16 residues. V usage is TRBV19 and J usage is TRBJ2-3, with 8 bases aligning to TRBD2. The origin of this receptor is a man between 65 and 79 years old with urothelial cancer. The sample consisted of PBMCs, taken around atezolizumab (anti-PD-L1) treatment. This CDR3 reads CASSFQAGERPDTQYF. DNA for the CDR3: TGTGCCAGTAGTTTCCAAGCGGGGGAGCGCCCAGATACGCAGTATTTT.